A selection of T cell receptor beta chains follows, all from one sample in a study of response to subunit inactivated influenza vaccine. MiXCR, run by TCRdb on the RT-PCR reads, gives a single entry per CDR3 protein. The data hold roughly 790,000 distinct CDR3 sequences, with 21% observed a single time. Sequences were derived from PBMCs from blood, sampled 4 to 6 days after vaccination. Every receptor here comes from a middle-aged man who received an inactivated influenza vaccine. Each CDR3 is given with its conserved first and last residue.

V gene: TRBV7-8; CDR3 protein: CASRRSRDGSYEQYF
V gene: TRBV29-1; CDR3 protein: CSVEHNEQFF
V gene: TRBV4-3; CDR3 protein: CASSQGTSGEPTKNIQYF
V gene: TRBV4-1; CDR3 protein: CASSQLDGVYGYTF
V gene: TRBV6-1; CDR3 protein: CASSPRPQQPQHF
V gene: TRBV21-1; CDR3 protein: CASSKLTGSGANVLTF
V gene: TRBV9; CDR3 protein: CASSVVSSGNTGELFF
V gene: TRBV20-1; CDR3 protein: CSAKGTSGTSSYEQYF
V gene: TRBV12-3/TRBV12-4; CDR3 protein: CALSLALGQGGSNQPQHF
V gene: TRBV12-3/TRBV12-4; CDR3 protein: CASSFVRAEQFF
V gene: TRBV5-1; CDR3 protein: CASSLEGDLYEQYF
V gene: TRBV6-5; CDR3 protein: CASSYSSTSTDTQYF
V gene: TRBV10-3; CDR3 protein: CAIETAGANVLTF
V gene: TRBV12-3/TRBV12-4; CDR3 protein: CASSFARRRNTEAFF
V gene: TRBV4-3; CDR3 protein: CASSQAGGSYNSPLHF
V gene: TRBV4-3; CDR3 protein: CASSQDRAGPHTDTQYF
V gene: TRBV5-4; CDR3 protein: CASSLLEFPSYGYTF
V gene: TRBV10-3; CDR3 protein: CAISAGTYGQYF
V gene: TRBV5-6; CDR3 protein: CASSLWAGADYNEQFF
V gene: TRBV12-3/TRBV12-4; CDR3 protein: CASTTAGGPGEQFF
V gene: TRBV20-1; CDR3 protein: CSARDGLYGYTF
V gene: TRBV12-3/TRBV12-4; CDR3 protein: CASSLTGLAKNIQYF
V gene: TRBV6-1; CDR3 protein: CASSFLRGRSTDTQYF
V gene: TRBV20-1; CDR3 protein: CSASWGRGDEQFF
V gene: TRBV5-5; CDR3 protein: CASSLVSNSGNTIYF
V gene: TRBV4-2; CDR3 protein: CASSQIDRSAKNIQYF
V gene: TRBV25-1; CDR3 protein: CACSPGGGYEQYF
V gene: TRBV6-2/TRBV6-3; CDR3 protein: CASSHGGQGTF
V gene: TRBV12-3/TRBV12-4; CDR3 protein: CASKPGLGSYEQYF
V gene: TRBV7-9; CDR3 protein: CASSLGSEAFF
V gene: TRBV7-2; CDR3 protein: CASSLGGLLTDTQYF